Following are 22 T cell receptor beta chains from one sample sequenced in a study of early T cells in non-severe SARS-CoV-2 infection. From the 5' RACE reads, TCRdb called clonotypes with MiXCR, one entry per CDR3 protein. This table holds tens of thousands of distinct CDR3 sequences, roughly 7.2% found once. The specimen sequenced was whole blood. The receptors shown here come from an adult who was a healthcare worker with PCR-confirmed SARS-CoV-2 infection or an uninfected control (not recorded which).

This clonotype was observed a few times. The chain employs TRBV10-3 and TRBJ2-7, with 7 bases fitting TRBD2. The junction had 14 bases not matched to a gene; V was cut back by 2 bases and J by 7 bases. This CDR3 contains 16 residues. Germline V gene sequence: CDR1 ENHRY, CDR2 SYGVKD. The CDR3, as DNA: TGTGCCATCAGTGAGCCCGGTCAGGCGGGAGTCTGGGAGCAGTACTTC. Protein sequence: CAISEPGQAGVWEQYF.

There are many counts of this clonotype. The chain links TRBV5-1 to TRBJ1-5; tentative D call: TRBD1 (6 bases). The CDR3 is 14 residues long. Germline-derived CDR1 and CDR2 are SGHRS and YFSETQ. Between the trimmed V and J ends, which lost 3 bases and 4 bases, there was a span of 11 bases. Here the CDR3 DNA reads TGCGCCAGCAGCTCCAGGGGAGGGAATCAGCCCCAGCATTTT. Translated: CASSSRGGNQPQHF.

At least ten counts were recorded for this clonotype. V is TRBV20-1 and J is TRBJ2-7; D may be TRBD2 (6 bases). Between the trimmed V and J ends, which lost 5 bases and 1 base, there was a span of 12 bases. The CDR3 sequence is 13 residues long. The germline V gene has CDR1 DFQATT and CDR2 SNEGSKA (reference sequence). This CDR3 reads CSASGDSSYEQYF. The CDR3 DNA follows: TGCAGTGCTTCGGGGGACTCGTCCTACGAGCAGTACTTC.

The CDR3 DNA reads TGTGCCAGCAGTTACTCGAAAGGTTTCAGGGGTGAAAAACTGTTTTTT. Its translation is CASSYSKGFRGEKLFF. The chain links TRBV6-6 to TRBJ1-4; maybe TRBD1 (6 bases). The CDR3 is 16 residues long. The ends were cut back, 0 bases at V and 7 bases at J, with 15 bases in the middle. CDR1 is MNHNY and CDR2 is SVGAGI in the germline V gene (reference sequence).

This clonotype showed up many times. The chain carries TRBV7-6 and TRBJ1-2, with D possibly TRBD1 on 5 matching bases. V gave up 1 base and J gave up 4 bases, with 10 bases separating them. The germline gives CDR1 SGHVS, CDR2 FNYEAQ. This CDR3 has 14 amino acids. The CDR3 sequence: CASSLGSRGYGYTF. In nucleotides, the CDR3 is TGTGCCAGCAGCTTAGGATCAAGGGGCTATGGCTACACCTTC. Combining the CDR3 with reference TRBV7-6 and TRBJ1-2 gives the whole variable domain GAGVSQSPRYKVTKRGQDVALRCDPISGHVSLYWYRQALGQGPEFLTYFNYEAQQDKSGLPNDRFSAERPEGSISTLTIQRTEQRDSAMYRCASSLGSRGYGYTFGSGTRLTVV.

The sample holds many counts of this clonotype. The chain uses TRBV29-1 and TRBJ2-4; D may correspond to TRBD1 or TRBD2 (6 bases each). V shed 3 bases and J shed 7 bases, with 13 bases lying between them. Per germline, CDR1 SQVTM and CDR2 ANQGSEA. The CDR3 covers 13 residues. CDR3 nucleotides: TGCAGCGTTGAGCGTCAGGGGAGGAACATTCAGTACTTC. The encoded protein is CSVERQGRNIQYF. The whole variable domain, remainder taken from reference TRBV29-1 and TRBJ2-4, is SAVISQKPSRDICQRGTSLTIQCQVDSQVTMMFWYRQQPGQSLTLIATANQGSEATYESGFVIDKFPISRPNLTFSTLTVSNMSPEDSSIYLCSVERQGRNIQYFGAGTRLSVL.

This clonotype was counted many times. J is TRBJ2-6 and V is TRBV6-6; D not resolved. CDR1 is MNHNY and CDR2 is SVGAGI in the germline V gene (reference sequence). The CDR3 is 12 amino acids. V lost 2 bases, J lost 10 bases, and 6 bases lay in between. CDR3 amino acids: CASSYNRNVLTF. CDR3 nucleotides: TGTGCCAGCAGTTACAATAGGAACGTCCTGACTTTC.

This clonotype was found many times. J is TRBJ1-1 and V is TRBV20-1; 9 positions agree with TRBD1. The CDR3 length is 16 residues. Germline values: CDR1 DFQATT, CDR2 SNEGSKA (reference sequence). The junction had 11 bases not matched to a gene; V was cut back by 4 bases and J by 2 bases. This CDR3 is CSATLGTGRVNTEAFF. CDR3 nucleotide sequence: TGCAGTGCTACCCTCGGGACAGGGAGGGTCAACACTGAAGCTTTCTTT.

Relative to its sample, this clonotype is medium-sized. The chain employs TRBV7-2 and TRBJ1-3; a possible D gene is TRBD1 (5 bases). The CDR3 length is 14 residues. Trimming stripped 5 bases from V and 0 bases from J, with 8 bases between. Germline loops: CDR1 SGHTA, CDR2 FQGNSA. The CDR3 DNA is TGTGCCAGCAGCCCCGACAGCTCTGGAAACACCATATATTTT. Its translation: CASSPDSSGNTIYF.

The chain is built from TRBV24-1 and TRBJ1-1; the D gene is possibly TRBD1 (5 bases). V was cut by 7 bases and J by 3 bases, with 8 bases left in between. Germline lookup yields CDR1 KGHDR and CDR2 SFDVKD. The CDR3 is 12 amino acids. This CDR3 is CATRDRHTEAFF. The CDR3 DNA sequence: TGTGCCACCAGAGACAGACACACTGAAGCTTTCTTT.

V usage is TRBV6-6 and J usage is TRBJ1-2; 8 bases are a match to TRBD1. The ends lost 6 bases at V and 3 bases at J; junction bases unmatched: 6. In germline, CDR1 is MNHNY, CDR2 SVGAGI (reference sequence). The CDR3 is 14 residues long. In DNA form, the CDR3 reads TGTGCCAGCAGCCTCAGGGGGCTGGACTATGGCTACACCTTC. Translation: CASSLRGLDYGYTF.

This clonotype was recorded at least ten times. The J gene is TRBJ2-5, the V gene TRBV20-1; tentatively, D is TRBD1 (7 bases). The germline V and J ends were trimmed by 5 bases and 5 bases, with 15 bases remaining between them. The V gene's germline CDR1 is DFQATT and CDR2 SNEGSKA (reference sequence). The CDR3 runs 13 residues. CDR3 coding DNA: TGCAGTGCTGCAGGGGGGTGGCGCGAGACCCAGTACTTC. Translating it yields CSAAGGWRETQYF.

This clonotype was counted many times. The chain recombines TRBV20-1 with TRBJ2-4; TRBD1 is a possible D gene (5 bases). Germline CDR1 reads DFQATT; CDR2 reads SNEGSKA (reference sequence). This CDR3 is built from 15 residues. The V gene lost 3 bases and the J gene lost 0 bases, with 12 bases spanning the gap. CDR3 region: CSASQGHLAKNIQYF. The CDR3 nucleotides read TGCAGTGCTAGTCAGGGCCATCTAGCCAAAAACATTCAGTACTTC.

A few counts support this clonotype. The rearrangement joins TRBV12-3 or TRBV12-4 to TRBJ1-5; D gene uncertain. Trimming shortened V by 5 bases and J by 1 base, and 6 bases separated the two germline ends. The CDR3 has 13 amino acids. The CDR3 region has the DNA TGTGCCAGCAGTGGGAGAAGCAATCAGCCCCAGCATTTT. Protein product: CASSGRSNQPQHF.

This chain uses TRBV7-8 with TRBJ1-2; 7 bases are a match to TRBD1. The CDR3 sequence is 12 residues long. Trimming took 8 bases from V and 5 from J; bases not matched to a gene: 5. Germline V lookup: CDR1 SGHVS, CDR2 FQNEAQ. The CDR3 here is CASRDSDYGYTF. In DNA, the CDR3 is TGTGCCAGCCGGGACAGCGATTATGGCTACACCTTC.

This clonotype has ten or more counts. This chain joins TRBV5-5 and TRBJ1-3; D might be TRBD1 (6 bases). The CDR3 is 17 amino acids. Per germline, CDR1 SGHKS and CDR2 YYEKEE (reference sequence). V dropped 4 bases and J dropped 0 bases, with 17 bases sitting between them. The CDR3 DNA reads as TGTGCCAGCAGCGTCTCCGGGACATTCCTCTCTGGAAACACCATATATTTT. Translating gives CASSVSGTFLSGNTIYF.

This clonotype was counted at least ten times. V is TRBV10-3 and J is TRBJ2-5, with D perhaps assigned TRBD1 or TRBD2 (6 bases each). CDR1 ENHRY and CDR2 SYGVKD come from the germline V gene. The CDR3 is 15 residues long. Trimming left V 2 bases short and J 1 base short, with 11 bases between. CDR3 amino acids: CAISERGTPQETQYF. The CDR3 nucleotides are TGTGCCATCAGTGAGCGGGGGACACCCCAAGAGACCCAGTACTTC.

Ten or more counts support this clonotype. The CDR3 here is CASSPGHRSTYEQYF. The CDR3 nucleotides read TGCGCCAGCAGCCCGGGACACAGATCTACCTACGAGCAGTACTTC. The chain carries TRBV5-1 and TRBJ2-7; possible D gene TRBD1, 6 bases. Germline CDR1 reads SGHRS; CDR2 reads YFSETQ. The CDR3 spans 15 residues. V was trimmed by 4 bases and J by 2 bases, leaving 16 bases between them.

The chain links TRBV7-9 to TRBJ1-3; D is unclear. The CDR3 consists of 15 residues. CDR1 SEHNR and CDR2 FQNEAQ come from the germline V gene (reference sequence). V was shortened by 5 bases and J by 4 bases, with 15 bases between the two germline ends. As DNA, the CDR3 is TGTGCCAGCAGCCCGGCGGAGGTAACCGGAAACACCATATATTTT. Amino acid sequence: CASSPAEVTGNTIYF.

In this sample, this clonotype turned up many times. V and J are TRBV5-4 and TRBJ1-2; tentative D call: TRBD1 (5 bases). The CDR3 totals 15 residues. V was cut by 3 bases and J by 5 bases, with 17 bases left in between. Germline V lookup: CDR1 SGHNT, CDR2 YYREEE (reference sequence). CDR3 sequence: CASSSYPGRVYGYTF. Here the CDR3 DNA reads TGTGCCAGCAGCTCCTATCCAGGCAGGGTGTATGGCTACACCTTC.

This clonotype was detected ten times or more. The chain recombines TRBV12-3 or TRBV12-4 with TRBJ1-1; 8 bases are shared with TRBD1. The CDR3 is 15 amino acids. V trimming: 6 bases; J trimming: 8 bases; junction bases outside the gene matches: 14. The CDR3 sequence is CASRATGQGETEAFF. The CDR3 nucleotides are TGTGCCAGCAGGGCTACCGGACAGGGTGAAACCGAAGCTTTCTTT.

This clonotype appeared many times. The chain is built from TRBV13 and TRBJ1-2; D is undetermined. Germline V gene data show CDR1 as PRHDT and CDR2 as FYEKMQ (reference sequence). V was cut by 0 bases and J by 0 bases, with 11 bases left in between. The CDR3 has 16 residues. The CDR3 region is CASSLGFRPSNYGYTF. The CDR3, as DNA: TGTGCCAGCAGCTTAGGTTTCCGGCCCTCTAACTATGGCTACACCTTC.